Listed below are T cell receptor beta chains from one sample, sequenced in a study of OX40 agonist ivuxolimab in advanced cancers. The table came from immunoSEQ multiplex PCR; TCRdb's copy has only in-frame clones and leaves some out. Of tens of thousands of clones in the sample, about 89% were seen once. Sequenced material: CD4+ or CD8+ T cells sorted from blood, taken in a trial of the OX40 agonist ivuxolimab. These receptors were collected from an adult with an advanced solid tumor such as melanoma, head and neck, liver or kidney cancer. CDR3s include the opening cysteine and the closing phenylalanine or tryptophan. D genes are given only for firm matches. A clone size is listed for some rows: how often the clone was seen (once, few, many), or a class if it is expanded.

size	length	V	D	J	DNA	CDR3
.	14	TRBV14	.	TRBJ1-1	TGTGCCAGCAGCCCTCGGACACCGAACACTGAAGCTTTCTTT	CASSPRTPNTEAFF
.	15	TRBV5-6	.	TRBJ1-4	TGTGCCAGCAGCACGGCAGGGATGGGTAGTGAAAAACTGTTTTTT	CASSTAGMGSEKLFF
.	12	TRBV10-1	.	TRBJ2-6	TGCGCCAGCAGCCCTGGGGCCAACGTCCTGACTTTC	CASSPGANVLTF
.	15	TRBV19	TRBD2	TRBJ2-1	TGTGCCAGTACGGGAGGGTCCTTCTCCTACAATGAGCAGTTCTTC	CASTGGSFSYNEQFF
.	17	TRBV18	.	TRBJ1-6	TGTGCCAGCTCACCATACGAGTTCAGGGAGGGGGATTCACCCCTCCACTTT	CASSPYEFREGDSPLHF
.	16	TRBV7-2	TRBD1	TRBJ1-2	TGTGCCAGCAGCCCGCAGACAGGGTTGGGGAACTATGGCTACACCTTC	CASSPQTGLGNYGYTF
.	16	TRBV9	.	TRBJ2-1	TGTGCCAGCAGCGCAGCGGGTGTGCCCTACTACAATGAGCAGTTCTTC	CASSAAGVPYYNEQFF
.	15	TRBV6-5	.	TRBJ2-3	TGTGCCAGCAGTTGGCAGGGAGAGGTCACAGATACGCAGTATTTT	CASSWQGEVTDTQYF
few	12	TRBV29-1	TRBD1	TRBJ1-5	TGCAGTGCAGGGGGCGAGGGTCAGCCCCAGCATTTT	CSAGGEGQPQHF
once	14	TRBV19	TRBD2	TRBJ2-3	TGTGCCAGTAGTCCAGCGGGGGGCACAGATACGCAGTATTTT	CASSPAGGTDTQYF
.	17	TRBV9	.	TRBJ2-5	TGTGCCAGCAGCGTAGTTGAAGGGGCGCATTGGGAGGAGACCCAGTACTTC	CASSVVEGAHWEETQYF
.	15	TRBV7-3	.	TRBJ2-3	TGTGCCAGCAGTCTGGAGGGCCGTCAAGCAGATACGCAGTATTTT	CASSLEGRQADTQYF
.	16	TRBV14	.	TRBJ1-4	TGTGCCAGCAGCCAAGACGCGAGGGCTAGAACTGAAAAACTGTTTTTT	CASSQDARARTEKLFF
.	14	TRBV6-6	.	TRBJ1-1	TGTGCCAGCAGTCCTAGGGGGGGTTCCACTGAAGCTTTCTTT	CASSPRGGSTEAFF
few	13	TRBV30	.	TRBJ1-1	TGTGCCTGGAGTGTACACGTGAACACTGAAGCTTTCTTT	CAWSVHVNTEAFF
.	13	TRBV28	.	TRBJ2-4	TGTGCCAGCAGTGCGTCCCGTGAAAACATTCAGTACTTC	CASSASRENIQYF
.	16	TRBV5-1	TRBD1	TRBJ2-3	TGCGCCAGCACCAATTCCGGACAGGAACGCACAGATACGCAGTATTTT	CASTNSGQERTDTQYF
.	14	TRBV21-1	.	TRBJ1-4	TGTGCCAGCAGCATCGGGACAAGTAATGAAAAACTGTTTTTT	CASSIGTSNEKLFF
.	12	TRBV10-3	.	TRBJ2-5	TGTGCCATCAGTGGGACTCAAGAGACCCAGTACTTC	CAISGTQETQYF
.	16	TRBV5-5	TRBD1	TRBJ1-1	TGTGCCAGCAGCTTGCGACAGGGGATAATGAACACTGAAGCTTTCTTT	CASSLRQGIMNTEAFF
.	15	TRBV9	TRBD2	TRBJ2-1	TGTGCCAGCAGCCCTAGCGGGGGGTCCTACAATGAGCAGTTCTTC	CASSPSGGSYNEQFF
once	13	TRBV10-3	.	TRBJ2-2	TGTGCCAACCAACAGGGGAACACCGGGGAGCTGTTTTTT	CANQQGNTGELFF
.	14	TRBV5-6	TRBD1	TRBJ1-1	TGTGCCAGCAGCTGGGACAGGGGGCACACTGAAGCTTTCTTT	CASSWDRGHTEAFF
once	12	TRBV30	.	TRBJ1-3	TGTGCCTGGAGTTTCACCGCGGGCACCATATATTTT	CAWSFTAGTIYF
.	14	TRBV6-1	.	TRBJ2-1	TGTGCCAGCAGTCTCTTACAGGGAGGCAGTGAGCAGTTCTTC	CASSLLQGGSEQFF
.	14	TRBV9	TRBD1	TRBJ1-1	TGTGCCAGCAGCGCCGGACAGGGTCGGGGTGAAGCTTTCTTT	CASSAGQGRGEAFF
.	16	TRBV4-1	.	TRBJ1-1	TGCGCCAGCAGCTCCCGCTCCAACAGGGTATACACTGAAGCTTTCTTT	CASSSRSNRVYTEAFF
.	16	TRBV28	TRBD2	TRBJ2-7	TGTGCCAGCAGTCGCCCCGGGACTAGCGGGAGGTTAAAACAGTACTTC	CASSRPGTSGRLKQYF
once	16	TRBV4-3	TRBD1	TRBJ2-7	TGCGCCAGCAGCCGACGGTCGACAGGGACAGGCAACGAGCAGTACTTC	CASSRRSTGTGNEQYF
.	14	TRBV6-4	.	TRBJ2-3	TGTGCCAGCGCTCTCATATGGGTTTCAGATACGCAGTATTTT	CASALIWVSDTQYF
.	15	TRBV7-9	TRBD1	TRBJ1-2	TGTGCCAGCAGCTCCGGACAGGGCTTAATCTATGGCTACACCTTC	CASSSGQGLIYGYTF
once	13	TRBV7-2	.	TRBJ1-2	TGTGCCAGCAGCTTATTTGTAGGGCCCGGCTACACCTTC	CASSLFVGPGYTF
.	17	TRBV5-1	.	TRBJ2-6	TGCGCCAGCAGCTTCAGGCTGCTTACTTCTGGGGCCAACGTCCTGACTTTC	CASSFRLLTSGANVLTF
.	16	TRBV19	.	TRBJ2-7	TGTGCCAGTAGTACAAATACAGGAAATCGCTACCACGAGCAGTACTTC	CASSTNTGNRYHEQYF
.	14	TRBV6-4	.	TRBJ1-2	TGTGCCAGCAGTGACGTTCAGGGGCGCGGCGGCTACACCTTC	CASSDVQGRGGYTF
.	13	TRBV5-1	TRBD1	TRBJ2-7	TGCGCCAGCGGCAAACAGGGGGCCTACGAGCAGTACTTC	CASGKQGAYEQYF
.	14	TRBV19	.	TRBJ2-7	TGTGCCAGTAGTATGCTGTCCAGGTCCTACGAGCAGTACTTC	CASSMLSRSYEQYF
.	13	TRBV2	TRBD2	TRBJ2-3	TGTGCCAGCAGTGAGGGAGGGGAAGATACGCAGTATTTT	CASSEGGEDTQYF
.	14	TRBV27	.	TRBJ1-1	TGTGCCAGCAGTATAAACGGACGCCTCACTGAAGCTTTCTTT	CASSINGRLTEAFF
.	15	TRBV7-6	TRBD1	TRBJ2-5	TGTGCCAGCAGCACCGGGACAGGGAACCAAGAGACCCAGTACTTC	CASSTGTGNQETQYF
.	19	TRBV7-8	.	TRBJ2-4	TGTGCCAGCAGCCCGCATCCCGGGACATCGGTGGGGTCCGAAAACATTCAGTACTTC	CASSPHPGTSVGSENIQYF